Listed below are T cell receptor beta chains from one sample, sequenced in a study of cytomegalovirus exposure and HLA in healthy donors. Produced via immunoSEQ multiplex PCR; TCRdb's table is partial and in-frame only. The table has 200,000 to 250,000 clones, approximately 80% seen once; the top ten hold 11% to 15%. Sequenced sample: PBMCs. The receptors derive from a woman in her thirties in good health and CMV-seropositive. Each CDR3 is given with its conserved first and last residue.

V gene: TRBV28; J gene: TRBJ1-1; CDR3 protein: CASRKMGGGTEAFF
V gene: TRBV5-1; J gene: TRBJ1-1; CDR3 protein: CASSLTGTNTEAFF
V gene: TRBV11-3; J gene: TRBJ2-5; CDR3 protein: CASSLAGETQYF
V gene: TRBV6-1; J gene: TRBJ1-2; CDR3 protein: CASSEGTFGIYGYTF
V gene: TRBV27; J gene: TRBJ2-4; CDR3 protein: CASSSGRRGLAKNIQYF
V gene: TRBV5-1; J gene: TRBJ1-1; CDR3 protein: CASSSSDRPNTEAFF
V gene: TRBV5-1; J gene: TRBJ2-1; CDR3 protein: CASSQDGGASYNEQFF
V gene: TRBV25-1; J gene: TRBJ2-5; CDR3 protein: CASGPSETQYF
V gene: TRBV6-5; J gene: TRBJ2-1; CDR3 protein: CASSYSQGPRQFF
V gene: TRBV9; J gene: TRBJ2-2; CDR3 protein: CASSVAKAGGNTGELFF
V gene: TRBV5-1; J gene: TRBJ2-5; CDR3 protein: CASSTGTGGRETQYF
V gene: TRBV9; J gene: TRBJ1-2; CDR3 protein: CASSAAGQGYGYTF
V gene: TRBV25-1; J gene: TRBJ2-7; CDR3 protein: CASRTGVYEQYF
V gene: TRBV6-5; J gene: TRBJ1-1; CDR3 protein: CASSPGSMNTEAFF
V gene: TRBV27; J gene: TRBJ1-1; CDR3 protein: CASSPPTVLNTEAFF
V gene: TRBV7-2; J gene: TRBJ1-2; CDR3 protein: CASSLALVRVDGYTF
V gene: TRBV27; J gene: TRBJ2-1; CDR3 protein: CASRLSGKTRNEQFF
V gene: TRBV27; J gene: TRBJ1-2; CDR3 protein: CASSFSGQGAGYTF
V gene: TRBV9; J gene: TRBJ2-1; CDR3 protein: CASSVSGSFGEQFF
V gene: TRBV2; J gene: TRBJ1-1; CDR3 protein: CASGRHPNTEAFF
V gene: TRBV12-5; J gene: TRBJ2-6; CDR3 protein: CASGLVGGTGANVLTF
V gene: TRBV30; J gene: TRBJ2-2; CDR3 protein: CAWSVPRTGGSGELFF
V gene: TRBV11-2; J gene: TRBJ1-4; CDR3 protein: CASSSGSEKLFF
V gene: TRBV6-7; J gene: TRBJ2-4; CDR3 protein: CASSYSNPRSVNIQYF
V gene: TRBV6-5; J gene: TRBJ2-2; CDR3 protein: CASRLVLTGELFF